This TCR beta chain was observed in a study of blood T cell repertoires in COVID-19. Turning to the study itself: Samples came from the United States, Italy and Spain, spanning acute and convalescent COVID-19.

Original processing methods: Estimation of nucleated cell counts relied on the amplification of reference gene primers. The repertoire was sequenced with immunoSEQ multiplex PCR; TCRdb's copy has only in-frame clones and lacks some. The DNA was the basis for D and trimming; V, J and clone size are from that table. The sample consists of 98,000 or so clones, about 79% of them appearing once. V shed 9 bases and J shed 4 bases, with 19 bases lying between them. The CDR3 length is 14 residues. CDR1 and CDR2 (germline): SGHKS, YYEKEE (reference sequence). The receptor's source is an elderly woman with active or convalescent COVID-19. The rearrangement links TRBV5-5 to TRBJ1-2; no clear D. The sample was peripheral blood. CDR3 coding DNA: TGTGCCACCGAACCCCGATTGGGCAGCTATGGCTACACCTTC. It encodes CATEPRLGSYGYTF.